This record covers a single TCR beta chain. Its antigen is as yet unknown. This sample stems from a study of cytomegalovirus exposure and HLA in healthy donors. The V gene's germline CDR1 is KGHSH and CDR2 LQKENI. V lost 1 base to trimming and J lost 9 bases; unmatched junction nucleotides: 16. The CDR3 sequence is 18 residues long. Study-level points and caveats: In an earlier analysis, most TCR beta V segments were productive about 90% or about 30% of the time. Later genetic work tied a missense DCLRE1C variant to beta-chain V and J trimming. Some public TCRs appeared in many individuals, while most sequences were rare.

13 Jbeta primers and 60 Vbeta primers were used for the PCR. TCRdb's copy holds only in-frame clones and misses some; the assay was immunoSEQ multiplex PCR. In the table there are some 150,000 clones, over 70% of which are singletons. This chain joins TRBV18 and TRBJ2-1, with 9 bases identical to TRBD2. The specimen sequenced was PBMCs. The TCR comes from a man between 25 and 39 years old in good health and CMV-seronegative. CDR3 DNA sequence: TGTGCCAGCTCACCACTCGCGACTATGGCGGGAGGGCCCGGTGAGCAGTTCTTC. Translated, it gives CASSPLATMAGGPGEQFF.